The next 32 T cell receptor beta chains were all read from a single sample in a study of control samples from healthy donors and cancer patients. Produced via immunoSEQ multiplex PCR; TCRdb's table is partial and in-frame only. Among 45,000 or so clones listed, around 90% were seen once. The specimen sequenced was PBMCs. Receptors originate from a woman in her 40s with head and neck cancer.

This chain links TRBV6-6 with TRBJ1-5; TRBD1 aligns across 9 bases. Per the germline V gene, CDR1 is MNHNY and CDR2 is SVGAGI (reference sequence). This CDR3 is built from 15 residues. The V and J ends lost 7 bases and 3 bases, in that order; junction bases with no gene match: 7. CDR3 sequence: CASTLGTGLNQPQHF. As DNA, the CDR3 is TGTGCCAGCACCTTAGGGACAGGGCTCAATCAGCCCCAGCATTTT.

The genes are TRBV6-2 or TRBV6-3 and TRBJ2-1, with TRBD1 as a possible D gene (5 bases). Germline CDR1 MNHEY, CDR2 SVGEGT. Trimming took 6 bases from V and 8 from J, leaving 17 bases between them. This CDR3 has 14 residues. The CDR3 loop reads CASSPGPIGDEQFF. The CDR3 DNA sequence: TGTGCCAGCAGCCCGGGCCCAATAGGGGATGAGCAGTTCTTC.

This clone was counted between two and nine times. The chain joins TRBV3-1 (or the pseudogene TRBV3-2) to TRBJ1-1; 10 nucleotides match TRBD1. This CDR3 contains 14 residues. Losses at the gene ends were 3 bases for V and 4 bases for J; bases not matched to a gene: 2. Germline V gives CDR1 LGHDT, CDR2 YNNKEL (reference sequence). CDR3 nucleotide sequence: TGTGCCAGCAGCCACCGGGACAGGGGCACTGAAGCTTTCTTT. It encodes CASSHRDRGTEAFF.

Only a few counts were recorded for this clone. This chain connects TRBV10-3 to TRBJ2-2; D not certain. The CDR3 is 13 amino acids. Per germline, CDR1 ENHRY and CDR2 SYGVKD. The V gene lost 8 bases and the J gene lost 2 bases, with 9 bases spanning the gap. CDR3 region: CAIVADNTGELFF. In DNA, the CDR3 is TGTGCCATCGTCGCAGATAACACCGGGGAGCTGTTTTTT.

This chain connects TRBV28 to TRBJ1-4; 10 bases line up with TRBD1. This CDR3 spans 16 amino acids. Germline V CDR1 and CDR2: MDHEN, SYDVKM. J was trimmed by 8 bases and V by 5 bases; bases with no gene match: 11. The CDR3: CASSPSGTGAKEKLFF. The CDR3 region has the DNA TGTGCCAGCAGTCCTTCCGGGACAGGGGCGAAGGAAAAACTGTTTTTT.

The chain has TRBV15 and TRBJ1-2, with D possibly matching TRBD1 (5 bases). Trimming removed 0 bases at V and 4 bases at J, with 18 bases between. This CDR3 is 17 amino acids long. In germline, CDR1 is LNHNV, CDR2 YYDKDF (reference sequence). The CDR3 nucleotides read TGTGCCACCAGCAGAGACCGCCGGGGGAAGGGGCTCTATGGCTACACCTTC. Its translation is CATSRDRRGKGLYGYTF. The full variable domain, its missing parts supplied by reference TRBV15 and TRBJ1-2, is DAMVIQNPRYQVTQFGKPVTLSCSQTLNHNVMYWYQQKSSQAPKLLFHYYDKDFNNEADTPDNFQSRRPNTSFCFLDIRSPGLGDTAMYLCATSRDRRGKGLYGYTFGSGTRLTVV.

V usage is TRBV11-2 and J usage is TRBJ1-1; D is uncertain. Trimming pared 6 bases from V and 5 bases from J, leaving 16 bases between. The germline CDR1 and CDR2 sequences are SGHAT and FQNNGV. The CDR3 covers 14 residues. For the CDR3, the DNA is TGTGCCAGCAGACGGGCCGGTGGAGGGACTGAAGCTTTCTTT. This gives the protein CASRRAGGGTEAFF. Drawing the rest from reference TRBV11-2 and TRBJ1-1, the complete variable domain is EAGVAQSPRYKIIEKRQSVAFWCNPISGHATLYWYQQILGQGPKLLIQFQNNGVVDDSQLPKDRFSAERLKGVDSTLKIQPAKLEDSAVYLCASRRAGGGTEAFFGQGTRLTVV.

J is TRBJ1-1 and V is TRBV19; D perhaps matches TRBD1 (5 bases). The V end was cut by 5 bases, the J end by 3 bases, with 16 bases between. CDR1 is LNHDA and CDR2 is SQIVND in the germline V gene (reference sequence). This CDR3 contains 15 residues. The CDR3 is CASSPWEGKDTEAFF. The DNA for the CDR3 is TGTGCCAGTAGTCCTTGGGAGGGGAAAGACACTGAAGCTTTCTTT.

V and J are TRBV4-1 and TRBJ1-1; perhaps TRBD1 as D (6 bases). V was cut by 3 bases and J by 5 bases, with 10 bases left in between. CDR3 length equals 13 residues. Germline lookup yields CDR1 MGHRA and CDR2 YSYEKL. The CDR3 DNA is TGCGCCAGCAGCCAGGGGACAATGACTGAAGCTTTCTTT. This gives the protein CASSQGTMTEAFF.

The chain couples TRBV7-9 to TRBJ2-1; D assignment may be TRBD1 or TRBD2 (5 bases each). CDR3 length: 16 amino acids. V was shortened by 3 bases and J by 7 bases, with 19 bases between the two germline ends. CDR1 is SEHNR and CDR2 is FQNEAQ in the germline V gene (reference sequence). In DNA, the CDR3 is TGTGCCAGCAGCTTCAGGGCCCTCGACGGGGCAAATGAGCAGTTCTTC. This sequence encodes CASSFRALDGANEQFF.

This chain uses TRBV27 with TRBJ2-7; D uncertain. V was cut by 4 bases and J by 6 bases, with 4 bases left in between. Germline V gives CDR1 MNHEY, CDR2 SMNVEV (reference sequence). The CDR3 runs to 10 residues. CDR3 DNA: TGTGCCAGCAGTTCGTCCGAGCAGTACTTC. Translating it yields CASSSSEQYF.

The rearrangement uses TRBV2 and TRBJ1-4; TRBD1 matches at 8 bases. With 4 bases clipped from V and 7 bases from J, the junction kept 5 bases outside the gene matches. Germline loops: CDR1 SNHLY, CDR2 FYNNEI. The CDR3 contains 14 residues. CDR3: CASSAGQGLEKLFF. In DNA form, the CDR3 reads TGTGCCAGCAGTGCCGGACAGGGACTTGAAAAACTGTTTTTT.

The chain employs TRBV28 and TRBJ2-7, with a possible D match to TRBD1 (6 bases). V was shortened by 5 bases and J by 4 bases, with 15 bases between the two germline ends. CDR3 length: 14 residues. Germline loops: CDR1 MDHEN, CDR2 SYDVKM. The CDR3 DNA sequence: TGTGCCAGCAGTAGAAGGGGGTGGCCATACGAGCAGTACTTC. Encoded protein: CASSRRGWPYEQYF.

The gene calls are TRBV29-1 and TRBJ2-2; 8 bases align to TRBD1. The CDR3 is made up of 17 amino acids. Germline V gene lookup returns CDR1 SQVTM and CDR2 ANQGSEA. The J segment lost 4 bases and the V segment lost 0 bases, leaving 10 bases of the junction unmatched. CDR3 nucleotide sequence: TGCAGCGTTGAAGATTCAACAGGGGGGATGGTCACCGGGGAGCTGTTTTTT. This translates into CSVEDSTGGMVTGELFF.

V gene TRBV11-2 combines with J gene TRBJ1-6; D gene unclear. V lost 4 bases, J lost 7 bases, and 11 bases lay in between. Germline V CDR1 and CDR2: SGHAT, FQNNGV. The length of the CDR3 is 14 residues. CDR3 amino acids: CASSSSTWNSPLHF. DNA of the CDR3: TGTGCCAGCAGCTCGTCGACCTGGAATTCACCCCTCCACTTT.

V gene TRBV30 combines with J gene TRBJ2-1, with TRBD1 as a possible D gene (6 bases). Between the trimmed V and J ends, which lost 1 base and 8 bases, there was a span of 12 bases. Germline loops: CDR1 GTSNPN, CDR2 SVGIG (reference sequence). This CDR3 contains 13 residues. In DNA, the CDR3 is TGTGCCTGGAGTGCCGGACAGCGCGATGAGCAGTTCTTC. Its protein is CAWSAGQRDEQFF.

This chain links TRBV5-4 with TRBJ1-2; TRBD1 matches 8 bases. V gave up 4 bases and J gave up 6 bases; unmatched junction bases: 8. The germline V gene has CDR1 SGHNT and CDR2 YYREEE (reference sequence). The CDR3 contains 14 residues. CDR3 nucleotide sequence: TGTGCCAGCAGCACGACTCAGGGGGCCGATGGCTACACCTTC. Its translation is CASSTTQGADGYTF.

The chain's CDR3 is CASSLDGSPADEQFF. The CDR3 nucleotides are TGTGCCAGCAGCTTAGACGGGTCGCCCGCCGATGAGCAGTTCTTC. The V call is TRBV7-2, the J call TRBJ2-1; unclear D gene. Germline V gene lookup returns CDR1 SGHTA and CDR2 FQGNSA. V lost 1 base and J 8 bases, leaving 15 bases between the germline ends. The CDR3 totals 15 residues.

The gene calls are TRBV5-1 and TRBJ2-5; D is possibly TRBD1 (6 bases). Germline CDR1 and CDR2: SGHRS and YFSETQ. This CDR3 is 16 amino acids long. Deletions cut 6 bases from V and 5 bases from J, with 23 bases between. The CDR3 DNA reads TGCGCCAGCACCCGACGACAGGCCATGAGGTCGGAGACCCAGTACTTC. As protein: CASTRRQAMRSETQYF.

The genes are TRBV5-1 and TRBJ1-4; 9 bases align to TRBD1. V shed 4 bases and J 7 bases; nucleotides not matched to a gene: 8. In germline, CDR1 is SGHRS, CDR2 YFSETQ. This CDR3 is 15 amino acids long. Here the CDR3 DNA reads TGCGCCAGCAGCACCACCGGGACAGGGAGTGAAAAACTGTTTTTT. As protein: CASSTTGTGSEKLFF.

The chain is built from TRBV29-1 and TRBJ1-1; D is unresolved. In germline, CDR1 is SQVTM, CDR2 ANQGSEA. V shed 7 bases and J shed 1 base, with 10 bases lying between them. The CDR3 spans 12 residues. The CDR3 DNA follows: TGCAGCGCCGAGGTCGGGAACACTGAAGCTTTCTTT. This gives the protein CSAEVGNTEAFF.

To note about this clone: Other DNA sequences in this sample translate to the same CDR3. V gene TRBV29-1 combines with J gene TRBJ1-5; the D is unclear. The CDR3 has 14 amino acids. V lost 6 bases and J 1 base, leaving 13 bases between the germline ends. Germline loops: CDR1 SQVTM, CDR2 ANQGSEA. CDR3 nucleotide sequence: TGCAGCGTGCGCGGTCCGGGAAGCAATCAGCCCCAGCATTTT. Its protein is CSVRGPGSNQPQHF.

In this sample, this clone turned up once. V and J are TRBV30 and TRBJ1-4, with TRBD1 matching 10 bases. The germline V gene has CDR1 GTSNPN and CDR2 SVGIG (reference sequence). J gave up 7 bases and V 2 bases, and 13 bases lay outside the gene matches. The CDR3 runs 17 residues. The CDR3 nucleotides read TGTGCCTGGAGTTATGGTTACTTGGGGACAGGGGTTGAAAAACTGTTTTTT. It yields the protein CAWSYGYLGTGVEKLFF. The full variable domain, with the rest looked up from reference TRBV30 and TRBJ1-4, is SQTIHQWPATLVQPVGSPLSLECTVEGTSNPNLYWYRQAAGRGLQLLFYSVGIGQISSEVPQNLSASRPQDRQFILSSKKLLLSDSGFYLCAWSYGYLGTGVEKLFFGSGTQLSVL.

The genes are TRBV19 and TRBJ1-5, with 7 bases lining up with TRBD1. Germline lookup yields CDR1 LNHDA and CDR2 SQIVND (reference sequence). This CDR3 has 15 residues. The ends lost 7 bases at V and 1 base at J; junction bases unmatched: 7. CDR3 nucleotides: TGTGCCAGTACCGCGGACAGGTTGAGCAATCAGCCCCAGCATTTT. Translating gives CASTADRLSNQPQHF.

This chain connects TRBV10-1 to TRBJ2-3; tentatively, D is TRBD2 (6 bases). CDR3 length: 15 residues. From germline, CDR1 is WNHNN and CDR2 SYGVQD (reference sequence). The germline V and J ends were trimmed by 2 bases and 4 bases, with 13 bases remaining between them. The CDR3: CASSEGGSEADTQYF. The CDR3 DNA follows: TGCGCCAGCAGTGAGGGGGGGTCGGAGGCAGATACGCAGTATTTT.

V gene TRBV19 combines with J gene TRBJ1-5; D unresolved. V was pared by 6 bases and J by 4 bases, with 10 bases between. This CDR3 contains 13 residues. Germline lookup yields CDR1 LNHDA and CDR2 SQIVND (reference sequence). In nucleotides, the CDR3 is TGTGCCAGTAGCTGGAGCAGAAATCAGCCCCAGCATTTT. Residues: CASSWSRNQPQHF. The variable domain in full, with the rest retrieved from reference TRBV19 and TRBJ1-5, is DGGITQSPKYLFRKEGQNVTLSCEQNLNHDAMYWYRQDPGQGLRLIYYSQIVNDFQKGDIAEGYSVSREKKESFPLTVTSAQKNPTAFYLCASSWSRNQPQHFGDGTRLSIL.

The chain employs TRBV5-1 and TRBJ2-3; D is possibly TRBD1 (6 bases). Trimming took 0 bases from V and 1 from J, leaving 9 bases between them. The germline V gene encodes CDR1 SGHRS and CDR2 YFSETQ. The CDR3 is 15 residues long. The CDR3 protein is CASSLEQGGTDTQYF. CDR3 coding DNA: TGCGCCAGCAGCTTGGAACAGGGAGGCACAGATACGCAGTATTTT. Full variable domain (rest looked up from reference TRBV5-1 and TRBJ2-3): KAGVTQTPRYLIKTRGQQVTLSCSPISGHRSVSWYQQTPGQGLQFLFEYFSETQRNKGNFPGRFSGRQFSNSRSEMNVSTLELGDSALYLCASSLEQGGTDTQYFGPGTRLTVL.

V and J are TRBV28 and TRBJ2-4; 12 bases are a match to TRBD2. V lost 6 bases and J lost 12; bases outside the gene matches: 18. Germline loops: CDR1 MDHEN, CDR2 SYDVKM. The CDR3 contains 17 residues. CDR3 protein: CASRNPSSGRALHTQYF. CDR3 nucleotide sequence: TGTGCCAGCAGGAATCCGTCTAGCGGGAGGGCACTACACACTCAGTACTTC. The full variable domain, its missing parts supplied by reference TRBV28 and TRBJ2-4, is DVKVTQSSRYLVKRTGEKVFLECVQDMDHENMFWYRQDPGLGLRLIYFSYDVKMKEKGDIPEGYSVSREKKERFSLILESASTNQTSMYLCASRNPSSGRALHTQYFGAGTRLSVL.

This chain joins TRBV3-1 (or the pseudogene TRBV3-2) and TRBJ1-2; D call uncertain. Germline V CDR1 and CDR2: LGHDT, YNNKEL (reference sequence). The ends were cut back, 1 base at V and 4 bases at J, with 10 bases in the middle. The CDR3 is 14 amino acids. The CDR3, as DNA: TGTGCCAGCAGCCAAGGTATGGGTGCCTATGGCTACACCTTC. Protein sequence: CASSQGMGAYGYTF.

The chain is built from TRBV10-2 and TRBJ2-2, with 11 nucleotides matching TRBD2. Germline V CDR1 and CDR2: WSHSY, SAAADI. The trim removed 7 bases at V and 4 bases at J, leaving 5 bases unmatched. The CDR3 contains 15 residues. CDR3 bases: TGCGCCAGCAAGACTAGCGGGATGGGCACCGGGGAGCTGTTTTTT. Its translation: CASKTSGMGTGELFF.

The chain is built from TRBV27 and TRBJ2-7, with 9 bases aligning to TRBD1. V shed 3 bases and J 7 bases; nucleotides not matched to a gene: 10. Germline CDR1 is MNHEY and CDR2 is SMNVEV (reference sequence). The CDR3 is 15 amino acids. CDR3 bases: TGTGCCAGCAGTTTCACAGGGACAGGGACTGGGGAGCAGTACTTC. Its translation is CASSFTGTGTGEQYF.

The chain recombines TRBV6-4 with TRBJ2-1; D might be TRBD2 (5 bases). Germline assignment: CDR1 MRHNA and CDR2 SNTAGT. There are 13 residues in the CDR3. The V gene lost 4 bases and the J gene lost 10 bases, with 14 bases spanning the gap. CDR3: CASSVGEGGEQFF. In DNA form, the CDR3 reads TGTGCCAGCAGTGTTGGAGAGGGCGGGGAGCAGTTCTTC.